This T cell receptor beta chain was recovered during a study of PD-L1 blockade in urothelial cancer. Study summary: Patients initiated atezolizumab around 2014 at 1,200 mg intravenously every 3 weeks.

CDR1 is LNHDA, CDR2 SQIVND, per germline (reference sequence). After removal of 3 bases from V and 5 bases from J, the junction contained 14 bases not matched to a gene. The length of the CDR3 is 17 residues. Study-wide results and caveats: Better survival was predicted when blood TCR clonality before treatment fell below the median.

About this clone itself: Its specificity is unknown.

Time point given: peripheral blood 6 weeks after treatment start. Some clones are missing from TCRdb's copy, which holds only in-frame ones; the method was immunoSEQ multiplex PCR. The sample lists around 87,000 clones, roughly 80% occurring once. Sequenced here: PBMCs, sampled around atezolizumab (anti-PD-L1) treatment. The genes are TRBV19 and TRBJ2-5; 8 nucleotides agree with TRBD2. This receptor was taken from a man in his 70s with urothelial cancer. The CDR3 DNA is TGTGCCAGTAGTATCTCCGCGGGTGCCGGGGGGGCGGAGACCCAGTACTTC. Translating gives CASSISAGAGGAETQYF.